This TCR beta chain was sequenced during a study of monozygotic twins with inflammatory bowel disease. Using the 5' RACE reads, TCRdb records one entry per CDR3 protein without DNA. The ten top clones account for approximately 2.8%, within a sample of 150,000 to 200,000 distinct CDR3 sequences. Germline values: CDR1 KGHDR, CDR2 SFDVKD. CDR3 size: 12 residues. The rearrangement links TRBV24-1 to TRBJ2-3; TCRdb returns TRBD1, unconfirmable since there is no DNA. Sequences were obtained from blood. The clonotype was recovered from a human donor with ulcerative colitis or Crohn's disease, or a healthy co-twin of an affected twin (not recorded which). The CDR3: CATGDTTDTQYF.